The 15 T cell receptor beta chains reported below all come from one sample, sequenced in a study of blood T cell repertoires in COVID-19. Produced via immunoSEQ multiplex PCR; TCRdb's table is partial and in-frame only. The sample has over 150,000 clones, roughly 84% seen once; the top ten hold around 6.5%. The specimen sequenced was PBMCs or T cells enriched from blood (not recorded which). The receptors were gathered from a woman aged 50 to 60 who had recovered from COVID-19.

The J gene is TRBJ2-5, the V gene TRBV3-1 (or the pseudogene TRBV3-2); 11 bases agree with TRBD1. Per germline, CDR1 LGHDT and CDR2 YNNKEL (reference sequence). Trimming cost V 5 bases and J 5 bases; bases outside gene matches: 4. The CDR3 has 14 amino acids. The CDR3 here is CASSNRDRGETQYF. The CDR3, as DNA: TGTGCCAGCAGCAACCGGGACAGGGGGGAGACCCAGTACTTC.

V and J are TRBV5-8 and TRBJ2-5, with TRBD1 identical over 10 bases. This CDR3 comprises 16 residues. J lost 4 bases, V lost 3 bases, and 9 bases had no gene match. Germline CDR1 reads SGHTS; CDR2 reads YDEGEE. The CDR3 DNA reads TGTGCCAGCAGCTCGAACGGACAGGGGGGGTTAGAGACCCAGTACTTC. Translation: CASSSNGQGGLETQYF.

This chain joins TRBV12-3 or TRBV12-4 and TRBJ1-1; D is uncertain. The CDR3 sequence is 13 residues long. Trimming removed 3 bases from V and 3 bases from J, with 8 bases in between. CDR3 residues: CASSLLPDTEAFF. The CDR3 DNA is TGTGCCAGCAGTTTGTTGCCGGACACTGAAGCTTTCTTT.

This chain links TRBV15 with TRBJ1-2; maybe TRBD1 (5 bases). CDR3 length: 14 residues. Germline V gene lookup returns CDR1 LNHNV and CDR2 YYDKDF (reference sequence). Between the trimmed V and J ends, which lost 1 base and 8 bases, there was a span of 14 bases. The CDR3 DNA reads as TGTGCCACCAGCAGAGTAATAGGTCAGGGAGGCTACACCTTC. It is translated as CATSRVIGQGGYTF.

The DNA for the CDR3 is TGTGCCAGCGATCTCGGAACTAGCGGGCCGATAACAGATACGCAGTATTTT. It yields the protein CASDLGTSGPITDTQYF. This chain links TRBV2 with TRBJ2-3; 9 positions match TRBD2. There are 17 residues in the CDR3. The germline V gene has CDR1 SNHLY and CDR2 FYNNEI. The V segment lost 8 bases and the J segment 3 bases; nucleotides outside the gene matches: 15.

The genes are TRBV3-1 (or the pseudogene TRBV3-2) and TRBJ2-5, with 10 bases lining up with TRBD2. CDR3 length: 14 residues. The junction had 0 bases not matched to a gene; V was cut back by 2 bases and J by 3 bases. CDR1 LGHDT and CDR2 YNNKEL come from the germline V gene (reference sequence). CDR3: CASSQLAGEETQYF. The DNA for the CDR3 is TGTGCCAGCAGCCAACTAGCGGGAGAAGAGACCCAGTACTTC.

This clone was counted once. This chain joins TRBV10-2 and TRBJ1-5, with no clear D. The V and J ends lost 7 bases and 7 bases respectively, with 11 bases between them. CDR1 and CDR2 (germline): WSHSY, SAAADI. The CDR3 totals 12 residues. CDR3 nucleotide sequence: TGCGCCAGCAACTGGCCGGGGCAGCCCCAGCATTTT. Protein: CASNWPGQPQHF.

The chain is built from TRBV13 and TRBJ2-7, with a tentative D call TRBD1 (6 bases). The CDR3 extends over 13 amino acids. V lost 3 bases and J lost 3, with 9 bases in between. Germline V gene sequence: CDR1 PRHDT, CDR2 FYEKMQ (reference sequence). Here the CDR3 DNA reads TGTGCCAGCAGCTTGGTAGGGGGCTACGAGCAGTACTTC. Its protein is CASSLVGGYEQYF.

V gene TRBV12-3 or TRBV12-4 combines with J gene TRBJ1-2, with D perhaps matching TRBD1 (5 bases). The CDR3 length is 12 residues. V was trimmed by 1 base and J by 8 bases, leaving 8 bases between them. The CDR3 reads CASSLVRGGYTF. CDR3 nucleotide sequence: TGTGCCAGCAGTTTAGTTAGGGGCGGCTACACCTTC.

The rearrangement joins TRBV14 to TRBJ2-5, with 9 bases identical to TRBD1. CDR1 is SGHDN and CDR2 is FVKESK in the germline V gene. The CDR3 covers 16 residues. The junction had 9 bases not matched to a gene; V was cut back by 1 base and J by 6 bases. CDR3 loop: CASSQVTGGIPQTQYF. CDR3 coding DNA: TGTGCCAGCAGCCAAGTGACAGGGGGGATCCCTCAGACCCAGTACTTC.

This chain uses TRBV18 with TRBJ2-1; D might be TRBD2 (5 bases). The CDR3 has 14 residues. Trimming pared 3 bases from V and 6 bases from J, leaving 12 bases between. Germline CDR1 and CDR2: KGHSH and LQKENI. DNA of the CDR3: TGTGCCAGCTCACCGTCCGGAGGCACCAATGAGCAGTTCTTC. Amino acid sequence: CASSPSGGTNEQFF.

The CDR3 here is CASSYSTRGSQPQHF. In DNA, the CDR3 is TGTGCCAGCAGTTACTCGACCAGGGGAAGTCAGCCCCAGCATTTT. V gene TRBV6-2 or TRBV6-3 combines with J gene TRBJ1-5, with a tentative D call TRBD1 (6 bases). Germline V gene lookup returns CDR1 MNHEY and CDR2 SVGEGT. The CDR3 consists of 15 residues. Trimming shortened V by 0 bases and J by 6 bases, and 12 bases separated the two germline ends.

The rearrangement uses TRBV7-9 and TRBJ1-2, with D unclear. This CDR3 is 13 amino acids long. CDR1 is SEHNR, CDR2 FQNEAQ, per germline (reference sequence). Trimming removed 7 bases at V and 4 bases at J, with 13 bases between. The CDR3 nucleotides read TGTGCCAGCACCCAAGAATATCCCTATGGCTACACCTTC. Translation gives CASTQEYPYGYTF.

The rearrangement links TRBV29-1 to TRBJ1-5, with D unclear. The V and J ends lost 4 bases and 7 bases respectively, with 23 bases between them. Germline CDR1 reads SQVTM; CDR2 reads ANQGSEA. CDR3 length equals 16 residues. The CDR3 sequence: CSVGPLRHTMEQPQHF. The CDR3 DNA reads TGCAGCGTTGGACCCCTCCGACACACCATGGAACAGCCCCAGCATTTT.

V usage is TRBV5-1 and J usage is TRBJ2-1; 8 bases align to TRBD2. Trimming at V came to 0 bases and at J to 7 bases, leaving 9 bases not matched to a gene. Germline V CDR1 and CDR2: SGHRS, YFSETQ. The CDR3 is 16 residues long. The CDR3 sequence: CASSLAPGGPQNEQFF. CDR3 sequence (DNA): TGCGCCAGCAGCTTGGCCCCGGGAGGGCCACAGAATGAGCAGTTCTTC.